This T cell receptor beta chain was captured in a study of T cell changes during pregnancy in multiple sclerosis. Sequencing was performed with immunoSEQ multiplex PCR; in TCRdb, only in-frame clones are kept and a portion is missing. The sample carries over 70,000 clones, under 95% recorded once. The CDR3 totals 12 residues. V was trimmed by 5 bases and J by 6 bases, leaving 11 bases between them. Germline V gene data show CDR1 as SEHNR and CDR2 as FQNEAQ (reference sequence). The chain combines TRBV7-9 with TRBJ2-7; tentatively, D is TRBD2 (6 bases). The sequencing used peripheral blood, collected in the first trimester of pregnancy. The sequence was collected from a female donor in good health, enrolled as a control in a pregnancy study. CDR3 nucleotide sequence: TGTGCCAGCAGCGTGGGACTGGCCGAGCAGTACTTC. Translation gives CASSVGLAEQYF.